This entry lists 27 T cell receptor beta chains sequenced from one sample in a study of T cell responses to AZD1222 COVID-19 vaccine. The method was immunoSEQ multiplex PCR; TCRdb's version includes in-frame clones alone and lacks a portion of them. The data contain approximately 140,000 clones, roughly 93% of them singletons. Material: peripheral blood, obtained 28 days after the second AZD1222 dose. The receptors were sampled from an adult who received the AZD1222 COVID-19 vaccine.

Points on this clone: At one of its ends the junction is not consistent with the germline gene, which may arise from a read error. The genes are TRBV6-5 and TRBJ1-2; 8 bases map to TRBD1. CDR3 length equals 14 residues. Germline loops: CDR1 MNHEY, CDR2 SVGAGI. CDR3 sequence reads: CASSNSGQGQGYTF. CDR3 nucleotides: TGTGCCAGCAGTAACTCCGGACAGGGCCAGGGCTACACCTTC.

The V gene is TRBV28, the J gene TRBJ2-7; perhaps TRBD2 as D (5 bases). The germline V gene has CDR1 MDHEN and CDR2 SYDVKM. There are 18 residues in the CDR3. V dropped 2 bases and J dropped 5 bases, with 25 bases sitting between them. The CDR3 region has the DNA TGTGCCAGCAGTTTAACCCAGACGGGGAACCCCGGCCTAGACGAGCAGTACGTC. Its protein product is CASSLTQTGNPGLDEQYV.

The rearrangement joins TRBV2 to TRBJ2-2, with 10 bases aligning to TRBD2. The CDR3 is 17 residues long. Germline lookup yields CDR1 SNHLY and CDR2 FYNNEI. Germline trimming cut 6 bases from V and 6 bases from J; bases unmatched to any gene: 13. CDR3 region: CASRLGLAGERSGELFF. CDR3 DNA: TGTGCCAGCAGGTTGGGGCTAGCGGGGGAAAGATCCGGGGAGCTGTTTTTT.

CDR3 residues: CAWRTFQPGNTIYF. Written as DNA, the CDR3 is TGTGCCTGGAGGACCTTCCAGCCTGGAAACACCATATATTTT. The chain couples TRBV30 to TRBJ1-3; no definite D call. The ends were cut back, 3 bases at V and 2 bases at J, with 11 bases in the middle. The germline V gene encodes CDR1 GTSNPN and CDR2 SVGIG (reference sequence). CDR3 size: 14 residues.

The chain combines TRBV7-6 with TRBJ2-2; 7 bases map to TRBD1. The V segment lost 1 base and the J segment 4 bases; nucleotides outside the gene matches: 9. Germline loops: CDR1 SGHVS, CDR2 FNYEAQ. This CDR3 contains 17 residues. The CDR3 sequence is CASSLGQGDWITGELFF. Written as DNA, the CDR3 is TGTGCCAGCAGCTTAGGACAGGGAGATTGGATCACCGGGGAGCTGTTTTTT.

This rearrangement joins TRBV3-1 (or the pseudogene TRBV3-2) to TRBJ1-2; D call uncertain. CDR3 size: 14 residues. Deletions cut 4 bases from V and 4 bases from J, with 13 bases between. The germline gives CDR1 LGHDT, CDR2 YNNKEL (reference sequence). The chain's CDR3 is CASSLGRDFYGYTF. In nucleotides, the CDR3 is TGTGCCAGCAGCCTCGGCCGAGATTTCTATGGCTACACCTTC.

The chain combines TRBV5-1 with TRBJ1-1; D remains unclear. The V end was cut by 4 bases, the J end by 2 bases, with 9 bases between. CDR3 length equals 13 residues. CDR1 SGHRS and CDR2 YFSETQ come from the germline V gene. The CDR3 loop is CASSPVGNTEAFF. CDR3 nucleotide sequence: TGCGCCAGCAGCCCGGTGGGAAACACTGAAGCTTTCTTT.

V and J are TRBV5-1 and TRBJ2-5; D is ambiguous. Germline CDR1 and CDR2: SGHRS and YFSETQ. The V gene lost 4 bases and the J gene lost 5 bases, with 9 bases spanning the gap. The CDR3 covers 12 residues. CDR3 region: CASSRVGETQYF. The CDR3, as DNA: TGCGCCAGCAGCCGCGTGGGGGAGACCCAGTACTTC.

The V call is TRBV2, the J call TRBJ1-3; 8 bases are a match to TRBD1. Germline CDR1 is SNHLY and CDR2 is FYNNEI. This CDR3 is built from 15 residues. Trimming removed 4 bases from V and 3 bases from J; junction bases left unmatched: 5. The chain's CDR3 is CASSVQGANGNTIYF. The CDR3 DNA reads TGTGCCAGCAGTGTTCAGGGGGCTAATGGAAACACCATATATTTT.

The V call is TRBV5-6, the J call TRBJ1-1, with a possible D match to TRBD1 (6 bases). The CDR3 loop spans 16 amino acids. Germline CDR1 SGHDT, CDR2 YYEEEE. V was shortened by 0 bases and J by 3 bases, with 15 bases between the two germline ends. CDR3 nucleotide sequence: TGTGCCAGCAGCTTGGGGCAGGGGCTGAAGGACACTGAAGCTTTCTTT. Its protein is CASSLGQGLKDTEAFF.

V is TRBV4-1 and J is TRBJ2-7; the D gene is possibly TRBD2 (5 bases). Deletions cut 6 bases from V and 3 bases from J, with 18 bases between. CDR1 MGHRA and CDR2 YSYEKL come from the germline V gene. The CDR3 has 15 amino acids. The CDR3 loop is CASSLAGELGYEQYF. DNA for the CDR3: TGCGCCAGCAGTCTCGCTGGGGAGCTGGGCTACGAGCAGTACTTC.

This chain connects TRBV4-1 to TRBJ1-2, with D perhaps matching TRBD1 (5 bases). This CDR3 is 15 amino acids long. Germline CDR1 reads MGHRA; CDR2 reads YSYEKL. V shed 5 bases and J shed 5 bases, with 18 bases lying between them. CDR3 nucleotides: TGCGCCAGCAGCTCGCTTGGGGCCGGGGTATATGGCTACACCTTC. Translating gives CASSSLGAGVYGYTF.

This chain links TRBV7-2 with TRBJ1-5, with no clear D. The V end lost 2 bases, the J end lost 1 base, and 9 bases lay between the germline ends. The CDR3 totals 15 residues. Germline V gives CDR1 SGHTA, CDR2 FQGNSA. Here the CDR3 DNA reads TGTGCCAGCAGCTTACTCTCAGACAGCAATCAGCCCCAGCATTTT. Translation: CASSLLSDSNQPQHF. The whole variable domain, remainder taken from reference TRBV7-2 and TRBJ1-5, is GAGVSQSPSNKVTEKGKDVELRCDPISGHTALYWYRQSLGQGLEFLIYFQGNSAPDKSGLPSDRFSAERTGGSVSTLTIQRTQQEDSAVYLCASSLLSDSNQPQHFGDGTRLSIL.

This clone has just one count. V is TRBV28 and J is TRBJ1-5; tentative D call: TRBD1 (6 bases). The germline V gene encodes CDR1 MDHEN and CDR2 SYDVKM. Trimming took off 6 bases at V and 3 bases at J, with 9 bases between the two ends. CDR3 length equals 13 residues. The CDR3 here is CASRPGANQPQHF. DNA of the CDR3: TGTGCCAGCAGACCAGGGGCCAATCAGCCCCAGCATTTT.

The chain employs TRBV3-1 (or the pseudogene TRBV3-2) and TRBJ1-3; no clear D. The CDR3 totals 12 residues. Germline CDR1 LGHDT, CDR2 YNNKEL (reference sequence). Trimming cost V 1 base and J 4 bases, with 2 bases left between them. In DNA form, the CDR3 reads TGTGCCAGCAGCCAAGCCGGAAACACCATATATTTT. The encoded protein is CASSQAGNTIYF.

In this sample, this clone turned up a few times. The V gene is TRBV19, the J gene TRBJ2-7; maybe TRBD1 (6 bases). Trimming removed 1 base from V and 3 bases from J, with 10 bases in between. Germline V gene data show CDR1 as LNHDA and CDR2 as SQIVND (reference sequence). CDR3 length: 14 residues. The CDR3 region is CASSIGAGDYEQYV. CDR3 nucleotide sequence: TGTGCCAGTAGTATAGGAGCAGGGGACTACGAGCAGTACGTC.

This chain uses TRBV18 with TRBJ1-1; maybe TRBD1 (5 bases). V lost 0 bases, J lost 11 bases, and 10 bases lay in between. Germline V gene lookup returns CDR1 KGHSH and CDR2 LQKENI. The CDR3 extends over 12 amino acids. This CDR3 reads CASSPPGGNAFF. The CDR3 bases are TGTGCCAGCTCACCACCGGGGGGGAATGCTTTCTTT.

This chain joins TRBV18 and TRBJ1-2; D gene unclear. In germline, CDR1 is KGHSH, CDR2 LQKENI. CDR3 length equals 16 residues. The ends were cut back, 3 bases at V and 0 bases at J, with 14 bases in the middle. CDR3 DNA sequence: TGTGCCAGCTCACCGGCGGCAGGACCTTCTAACTATGGCTACACCTTC. This translates into CASSPAAGPSNYGYTF.

This rearrangement joins TRBV6-1 to TRBJ2-7; 8 nucleotides align to TRBD1. CDR1 is MNHNS, CDR2 SASEGT, per germline. The CDR3 is 13 amino acids. The V and J ends lost 3 bases and 6 bases, in that order; junction bases with no gene match: 4. The CDR3 loop is CASSEIQGAEQYV. The CDR3 DNA follows: TGTGCCAGCAGTGAGATCCAGGGGGCCGAGCAGTACGTC.

This chain links TRBV11-2 with TRBJ1-1; maybe TRBD1 (5 bases). V lost 7 bases and J 2 bases, leaving 17 bases between the germline ends. This CDR3 comprises 15 residues. The germline CDR1 and CDR2 sequences are SGHAT and FQNNGV. CDR3 bases: TGTGCCAGCACTCCGACCGGGACGAGAAACACTGAAGCTTTCTTT. It codes for CASTPTGTRNTEAFF.

This rearrangement joins TRBV18 to TRBJ1-5; 8 nucleotides match TRBD1. CDR1 is KGHSH, CDR2 LQKENI, per germline. V lost 5 bases, J lost 3 bases, and 3 bases stayed unmatched. The CDR3 consists of 14 residues. CDR3 amino acids: CASSDRGPNQPQHF. The CDR3 DNA is TGTGCCAGCTCAGACAGGGGACCCAATCAGCCCCAGCATTTT.

In regard to this clone: The same CDR3 is also encoded by other DNA sequences in this sample. The gene calls are TRBV5-1 and TRBJ2-5; D is undetermined. V lost 3 bases, J lost 2 bases, and 2 bases lay in between. Germline V gives CDR1 SGHRS, CDR2 YFSETQ. The CDR3 spans 11 residues. The CDR3, as DNA: TGCGCCAGCAGCTCACAAGAGACCCAGTACTTC. Protein: CASSSQETQYF.

The genes are TRBV27 and TRBJ1-5, with no clear D. Germline V gives CDR1 MNHEY, CDR2 SMNVEV (reference sequence). V was trimmed by 3 bases and J by 2 bases, leaving 8 bases between them. The CDR3 extends over 14 amino acids. The CDR3 sequence is CASSLGGGNQPQHF. The CDR3 DNA sequence: TGTGCCAGCAGTTTGGGTGGGGGCAATCAGCCCCAGCATTTT.

V and J are TRBV20-1 and TRBJ1-1; the D is unclear. The CDR3 has 14 amino acids. Germline assignment: CDR1 DFQATT and CDR2 SNEGSKA (reference sequence). Trimming removed 3 bases from V and 4 bases from J, with 15 bases in between. The CDR3, as DNA: TGCAGTGCTAGTTATAACTTGGGAAGCACTGAAGCTTTCTTT. Protein: CSASYNLGSTEAFF.

The chain links TRBV11-2 to TRBJ1-1; D remains unclear. The CDR3 runs to 16 residues. V was clipped by 2 bases and J by 1 base, with 14 bases between them. CDR1 is SGHAT and CDR2 is FQNNGV in the germline V gene. The CDR3 here is CASSLWSRGGNTEAFF. Written as DNA, the CDR3 is TGTGCCAGCAGCTTATGGTCACGTGGAGGGAACACTGAAGCTTTCTTT.

About this clone: Germline is not matched at one junction end, which may reflect a read error. The chain employs TRBV2 and TRBJ1-1; D not resolved. This CDR3 spans 14 amino acids. Germline V gene data show CDR1 as SNHLY and CDR2 as FYNNEI. The CDR3 sequence is CASREEFGNTEAFF. The CDR3 region has the DNA TGTGCCAGCAGGGAAGAATTTGGAAACACTGAAGCTTTCTTT.

J is TRBJ1-5 and V is TRBV28; D ambiguous. The V gene lost 4 bases and the J gene lost 9 bases, with 4 bases spanning the gap. This CDR3 contains 10 residues. Germline lookup yields CDR1 MDHEN and CDR2 SYDVKM. The CDR3 loop reads CASSWGPQHF. The CDR3 coding sequence is TGTGCCAGCAGTTGGGGGCCCCAGCATTTT.